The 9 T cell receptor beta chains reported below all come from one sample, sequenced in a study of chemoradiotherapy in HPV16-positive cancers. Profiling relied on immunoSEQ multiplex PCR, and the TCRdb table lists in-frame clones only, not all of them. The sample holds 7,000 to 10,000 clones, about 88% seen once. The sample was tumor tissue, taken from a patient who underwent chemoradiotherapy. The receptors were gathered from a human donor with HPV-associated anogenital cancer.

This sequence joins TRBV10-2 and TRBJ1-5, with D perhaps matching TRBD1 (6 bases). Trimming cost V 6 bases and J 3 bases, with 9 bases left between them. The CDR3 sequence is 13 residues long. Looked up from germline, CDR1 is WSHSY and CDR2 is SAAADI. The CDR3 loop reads CASRWDNNQPQHF. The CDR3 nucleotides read TGCGCCAGCAGATGGGACAACAATCAGCCCCAGCATTTT.

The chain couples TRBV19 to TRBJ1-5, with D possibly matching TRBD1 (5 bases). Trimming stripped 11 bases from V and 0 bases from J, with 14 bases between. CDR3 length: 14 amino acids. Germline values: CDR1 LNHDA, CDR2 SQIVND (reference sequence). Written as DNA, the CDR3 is TGTGCCGCGGGAACAGGCGATAGCAATCAGCCCCAGCATTTT. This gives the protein CAAGTGDSNQPQHF.

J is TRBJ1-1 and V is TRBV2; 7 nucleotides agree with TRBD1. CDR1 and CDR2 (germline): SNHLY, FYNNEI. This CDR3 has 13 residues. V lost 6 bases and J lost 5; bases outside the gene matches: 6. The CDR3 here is CASRGQVGTEAFF. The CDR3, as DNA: TGTGCCAGCAGAGGACAGGTGGGGACTGAAGCTTTCTTT.

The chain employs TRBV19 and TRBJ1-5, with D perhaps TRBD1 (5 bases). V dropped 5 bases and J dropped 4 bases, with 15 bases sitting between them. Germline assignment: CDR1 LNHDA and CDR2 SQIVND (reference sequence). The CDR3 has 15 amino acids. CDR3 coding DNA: TGTGCCAGTAGTCAACCCGGGACGGATAATCAGCCCCAGCATTTT. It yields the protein CASSQPGTDNQPQHF. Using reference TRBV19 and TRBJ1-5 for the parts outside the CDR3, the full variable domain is DGGITQSPKYLFRKEGQNVTLSCEQNLNHDAMYWYRQDPGQGLRLIYYSQIVNDFQKGDIAEGYSVSREKKESFPLTVTSAQKNPTAFYLCASSQPGTDNQPQHFGDGTRLSIL.

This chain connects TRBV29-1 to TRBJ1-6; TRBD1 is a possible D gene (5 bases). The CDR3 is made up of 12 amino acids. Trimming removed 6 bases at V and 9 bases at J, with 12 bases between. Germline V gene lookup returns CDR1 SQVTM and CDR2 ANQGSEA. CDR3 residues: CSVREKGSPLHF. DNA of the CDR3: TGCAGCGTCAGGGAGAAAGGTTCACCCCTCCACTTT.

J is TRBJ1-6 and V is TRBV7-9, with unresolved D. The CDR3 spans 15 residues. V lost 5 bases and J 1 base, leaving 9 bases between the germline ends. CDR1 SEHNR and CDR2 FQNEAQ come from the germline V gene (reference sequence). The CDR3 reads CASSTQRSYNSPLHF. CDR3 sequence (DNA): TGTGCCAGCAGCACACAGAGGTCCTATAATTCACCCCTCCACTTT.

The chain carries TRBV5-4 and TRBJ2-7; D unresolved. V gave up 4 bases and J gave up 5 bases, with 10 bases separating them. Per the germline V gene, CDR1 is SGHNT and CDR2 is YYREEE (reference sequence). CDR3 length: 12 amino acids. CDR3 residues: CASSRAAHEQYF. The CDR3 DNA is TGTGCCAGCAGCCGGGCAGCCCACGAGCAGTACTTC.

In DNA form, the CDR3 reads TGTGCCAGCAGTGAAAGGGGGAGCTCCTATAATTCACCCCTCCACTTT. It yields the protein CASSERGSSYNSPLHF. The chain has TRBV2 and TRBJ1-6, with a tentative D call TRBD1 (6 bases). The CDR3 contains 16 residues. The ends were cut back, 2 bases at V and 0 bases at J, with 8 bases in the middle. Germline-derived CDR1 and CDR2 are SNHLY and FYNNEI.

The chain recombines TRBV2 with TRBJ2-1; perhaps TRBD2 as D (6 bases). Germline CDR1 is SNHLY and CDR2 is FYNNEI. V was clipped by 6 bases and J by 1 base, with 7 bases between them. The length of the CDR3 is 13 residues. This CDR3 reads CASSGGSYNEQFF. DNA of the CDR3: TGTGCCAGCAGCGGGGGATCCTACAATGAGCAGTTCTTC.